The rows below give T cell receptor beta chains drawn from one sample of a study of OX40 agonist ivuxolimab in advanced cancers. Assay: immunoSEQ multiplex PCR; the TCRdb copy retains only in-frame clones and omits some. The sample records around 28,000 clones, about 90% being singletons. Sequenced material: CD4+ or CD8+ T cells sorted from blood, taken in a trial of the OX40 agonist ivuxolimab. Source of these receptors: an adult with an advanced solid tumor such as melanoma, head and neck, liver or kidney cancer. CDR3s include the opening cysteine and the closing phenylalanine or tryptophan. D genes are given only for firm matches. Clone size is shown for a subset of rows, as once, few, many or a class of expanded clone.

v_gene,j_gene,d_gene,abundance,CDR3aa,CDR3nt
TRBV4-1,TRBJ2-3,.,.,CASSQDHRADTQYF,TGCGCCAGCAGCCAAGACCACCGGGCAGATACGCAGTATTTT
TRBV28,TRBJ2-5,.,.,CASSLSGTQYF,TGTGCCAGCAGTCTCTCGGGGACCCAGTACTTC
TRBV2,TRBJ2-2,.,.,CASKRQGARTGELFF,TGTGCCAGCAAGAGACAAGGGGCGCGGACCGGGGAGCTGTTTTTT
TRBV7-3,TRBJ2-1,.,.,CASSQEQYNEQFF,TGTGCCAGCAGCCAAGAACAGTACAATGAGCAGTTCTTC
TRBV6-5,TRBJ2-1,.,.,CASSYSGNEQFF,TGTGCCAGCAGTTACTCGGGCAATGAGCAGTTCTTC
TRBV28,TRBJ2-1,TRBD1,.,CASRPTGGSYNEQFF,TGTGCCAGCAGGCCAACAGGGGGCTCCTACAATGAGCAGTTCTTC
TRBV4-1,TRBJ1-3,.,once,CASSQEADSGNTIYF,TGCGCCAGCAGCCAAGAGGCCGACTCTGGAAACACCATATATTTT
TRBV4-2,TRBJ2-7,TRBD1,.,CASSQGWTDRASYEQYF,TGTGCCAGCAGCCAAGGGTGGACGGACAGGGCTTCCTACGAGCAGTACTTC
TRBV2,TRBJ1-5,TRBD1,.,CATGQGNQPQHF,TGTGCCACGGGACAGGGGAATCAGCCCCAGCATTTT
TRBV6-6,TRBJ2-7,.,.,CASSRTRLVRGYEQYF,TGTGCCAGCAGTCGTACTCGACTAGTCAGGGGCTACGAGCAGTACTTC
TRBV27,TRBJ2-3,TRBD2,.,CASSTTLAGGGTDTQYF,TGTGCCAGCAGTACAACCCTAGCGGGAGGCGGGACAGATACGCAGTATTTT